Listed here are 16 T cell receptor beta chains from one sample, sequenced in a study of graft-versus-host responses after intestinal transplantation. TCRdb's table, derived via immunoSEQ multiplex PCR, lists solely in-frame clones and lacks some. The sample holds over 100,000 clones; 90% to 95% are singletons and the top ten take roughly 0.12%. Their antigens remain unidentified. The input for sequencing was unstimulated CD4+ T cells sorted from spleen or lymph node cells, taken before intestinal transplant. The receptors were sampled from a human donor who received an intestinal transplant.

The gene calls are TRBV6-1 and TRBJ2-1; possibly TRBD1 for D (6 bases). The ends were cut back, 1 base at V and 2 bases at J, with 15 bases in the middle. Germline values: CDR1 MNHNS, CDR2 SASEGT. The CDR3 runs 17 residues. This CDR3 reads CASSEGGQPLTYNEQFF. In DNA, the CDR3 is TGTGCCAGCAGTGAAGGGGGGCAGCCCCTTACCTACAATGAGCAGTTCTTC.

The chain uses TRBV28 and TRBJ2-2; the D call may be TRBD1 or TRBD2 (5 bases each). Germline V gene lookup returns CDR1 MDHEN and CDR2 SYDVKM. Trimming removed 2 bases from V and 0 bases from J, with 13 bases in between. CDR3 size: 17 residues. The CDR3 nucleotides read TGTGCCAGCAGTTTAATGTTCCAGGGAGCGAACACCGGGGAGCTGTTTTTT. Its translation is CASSLMFQGANTGELFF.

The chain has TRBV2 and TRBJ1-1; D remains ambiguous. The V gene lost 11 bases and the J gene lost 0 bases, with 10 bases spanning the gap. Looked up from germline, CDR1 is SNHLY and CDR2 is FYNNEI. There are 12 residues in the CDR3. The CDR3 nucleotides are TGTGCCGGCCGTATAATGAACACTGAAGCTTTCTTT. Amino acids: CAGRIMNTEAFF.

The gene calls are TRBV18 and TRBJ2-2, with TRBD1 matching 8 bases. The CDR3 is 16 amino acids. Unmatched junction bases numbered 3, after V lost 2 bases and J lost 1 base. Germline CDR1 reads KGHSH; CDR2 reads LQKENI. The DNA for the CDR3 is TGTGCCAGCTCACCATGGACAGGGAGGAACACCGGGGAGCTGTTTTTT. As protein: CASSPWTGRNTGELFF. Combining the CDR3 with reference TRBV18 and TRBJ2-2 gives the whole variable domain NAGVMQNPRHLVRRRGQEARLRCSPMKGHSHVYWYRQLPEEGLKFMVYLQKENIIDESGMPKERFSAEFPKEGPSILRIQQVVRGDSAAYFCASSPWTGRNTGELFFGEGSRLTVL.

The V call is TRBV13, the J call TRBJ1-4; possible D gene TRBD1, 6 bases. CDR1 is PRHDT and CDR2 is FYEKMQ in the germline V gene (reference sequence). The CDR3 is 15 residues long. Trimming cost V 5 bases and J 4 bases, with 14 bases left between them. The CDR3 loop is CASSTRTVGNEKLFF. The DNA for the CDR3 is TGTGCCAGCAGCACACGGACAGTCGGTAATGAAAAACTGTTTTTT. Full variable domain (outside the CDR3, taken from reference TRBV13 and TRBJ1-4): AAGVIQSPRHLIKEKRETATLKCYPIPRHDTVYWYQQGPGQDPQFLISFYEKMQSDKGSIPDRFSAQQFSDYHSELNMSSLELGDSALYFCASSTRTVGNEKLFFGSGTQLSVL.

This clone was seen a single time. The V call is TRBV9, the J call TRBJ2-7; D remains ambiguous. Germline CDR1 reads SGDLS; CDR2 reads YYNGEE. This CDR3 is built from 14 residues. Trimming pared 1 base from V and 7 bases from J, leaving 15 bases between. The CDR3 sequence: CASSVSQQLGEQYF. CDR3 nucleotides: TGTGCCAGCAGCGTAAGCCAGCAGTTGGGGGAGCAGTACTTC.

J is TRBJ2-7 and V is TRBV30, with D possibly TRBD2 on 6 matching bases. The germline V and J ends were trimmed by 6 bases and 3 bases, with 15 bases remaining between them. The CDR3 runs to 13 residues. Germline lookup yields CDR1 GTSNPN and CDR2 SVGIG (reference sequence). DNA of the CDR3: TGTGCCTGTCGGGCGGGATGGGGCTACGAGCAGTACTTC. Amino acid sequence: CACRAGWGYEQYF.

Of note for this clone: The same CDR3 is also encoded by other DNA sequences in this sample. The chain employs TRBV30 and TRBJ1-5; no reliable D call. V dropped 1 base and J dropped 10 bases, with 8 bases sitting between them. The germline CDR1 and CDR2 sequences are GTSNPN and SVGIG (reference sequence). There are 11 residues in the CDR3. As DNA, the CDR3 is TGTGCCTGGAGTGGTCGGGGACCCCAGCATTTT. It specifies CAWSGRGPQHF.

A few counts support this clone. CDR3 amino acids: CAAGTGEKRAFF. The CDR3 DNA is TGTGCAGCCGGGACAGGGGAAAAAAGGGCTTTCTTT. The chain has TRBV5-8 and TRBJ1-1, with 10 bases identical to TRBD1. This CDR3 spans 12 amino acids. Germline assignment: CDR1 SGHTS and CDR2 YDEGEE.

The CDR3 region is CASSAPGQAVSVLTF. The CDR3 DNA reads as TGTGCCAGCAGCGCTCCGGGACAGGCGGTATCTGTCCTGACTTTC. The chain has TRBV7-9 and TRBJ2-6; 8 bases align to TRBD1. The germline CDR1 and CDR2 sequences are SEHNR and FQNEAQ (reference sequence). This CDR3 comprises 15 residues. After removal of 5 bases from V and 13 bases from J, the junction contained 13 bases not matched to a gene.

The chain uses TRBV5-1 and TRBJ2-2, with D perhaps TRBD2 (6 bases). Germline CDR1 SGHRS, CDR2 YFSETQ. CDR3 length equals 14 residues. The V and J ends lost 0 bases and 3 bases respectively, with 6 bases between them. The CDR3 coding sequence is TGCGCCAGCAGCTTGGCGGGGGACACCGGGGAGCTGTTTTTT. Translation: CASSLAGDTGELFF.

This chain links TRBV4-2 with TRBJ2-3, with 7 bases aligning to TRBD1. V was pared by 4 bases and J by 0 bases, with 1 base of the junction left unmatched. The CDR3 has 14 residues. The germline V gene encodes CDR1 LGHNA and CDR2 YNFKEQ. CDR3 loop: CASSRGQSTDTQYF. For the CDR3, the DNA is TGTGCCAGCAGCCGGGGACAGAGCACAGATACGCAGTATTTT.

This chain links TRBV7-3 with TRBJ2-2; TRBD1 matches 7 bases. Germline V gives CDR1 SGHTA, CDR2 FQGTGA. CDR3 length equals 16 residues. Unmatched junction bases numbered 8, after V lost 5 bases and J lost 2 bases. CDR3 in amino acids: CASSKPGTVNTGELFF. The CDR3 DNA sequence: TGTGCCAGCAGCAAGCCAGGGACAGTAAACACCGGGGAGCTGTTTTTT.

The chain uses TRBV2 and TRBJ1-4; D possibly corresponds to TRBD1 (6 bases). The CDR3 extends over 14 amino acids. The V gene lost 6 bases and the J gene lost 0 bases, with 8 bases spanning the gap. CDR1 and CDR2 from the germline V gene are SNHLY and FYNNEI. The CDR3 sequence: CASRPGATNEKLFF. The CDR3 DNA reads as TGTGCCAGCAGACCAGGGGCAACTAATGAAAAACTGTTTTTT.

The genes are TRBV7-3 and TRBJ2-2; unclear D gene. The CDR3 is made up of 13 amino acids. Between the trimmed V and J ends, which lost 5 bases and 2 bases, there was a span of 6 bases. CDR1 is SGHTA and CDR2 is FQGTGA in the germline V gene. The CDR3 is CASSAPNTGELFF. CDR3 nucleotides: TGTGCCAGCAGCGCCCCAAACACCGGGGAGCTGTTTTTT.

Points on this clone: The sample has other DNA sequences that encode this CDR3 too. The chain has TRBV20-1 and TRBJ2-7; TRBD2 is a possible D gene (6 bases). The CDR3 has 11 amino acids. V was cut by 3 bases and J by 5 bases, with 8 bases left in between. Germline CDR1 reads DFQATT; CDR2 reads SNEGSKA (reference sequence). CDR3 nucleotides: TGCAGTGCTAGGGGCGGGAACGAGCAGTACTTC. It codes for CSARGGNEQYF.